This T cell receptor (beta chain) was retrieved from a study of graft-versus-host responses after intestinal transplantation. Study at large: Each recipient received anti-thymocyte globulin induction, then tacrolimus and steroids for roughly 3 years. Whole-study results and caveats: Researchers found GvH clones in recipient marrow, and some showed up first in ileum or blood.

The length of the CDR3 is 14 residues. V lost 6 bases and J 3 bases, leaving 15 bases between the germline ends. The germline gives CDR1 MNHNY, CDR2 SVGAGI (reference sequence). Clones were sequenced by immunoSEQ multiplex PCR, and TCRdb holds only the in-frame ones, with some missing. The sample includes some 10,000 clones, 25% to 30% of them seen just once. This clone has just a few counts. Plating of 200,000 CFSE-labeled responder cells was done together with 200,000 irradiated, violet-dye-labeled stimulator cells. This TCR derives from a human patient who received an intestinal transplant. The sequencing here drew on alloreactive CD4+ T cells from a mixed lymphocyte reaction culture, taken before intestinal transplant. Subset of the sample: CFSE-low proliferating T cells sorted from approximately six-day pre-transplant mixed lymphocyte reaction (GvH or HvG direction). The rearrangement links TRBV6-6 to TRBJ2-7, with D maybe TRBD1 (6 bases). CDR3 nucleotides: TGTGCCAGCAGCGTTACCCTGACAGGCTACGAGCAGTACTTC. Translating it yields CASSVTLTGYEQYF.